The 18 T cell receptor beta chains given below trace back to one sample, sequenced in a study of blood T cell repertoires in COVID-19. This table comes from immunoSEQ multiplex PCR, and its TCRdb copy is limited to in-frame clones, with some not included. The data contain about 100,000 clones, approximately 84% of them singletons. Sequenced material: peripheral blood. These receptors originate from a man aged 30 to 45 in a cohort sampled during active COVID-19.

On this clone itself: Within the sample, other DNA sequences also encode this same CDR3. The chain links TRBV6-5 to TRBJ1-3, with no clear D. The V and J ends lost 5 bases and 3 bases respectively, with 5 bases between them. CDR3 length: 12 residues. Germline lookup yields CDR1 MNHEY and CDR2 SVGAGI. In nucleotides, the CDR3 is TGTGCCAGCAGTCCCGGTGGAAACACCATATATTTT. This encodes CASSPGGNTIYF.

The rearrangement uses TRBV7-9 and TRBJ1-2; D is perhaps TRBD1 (5 bases). The CDR3 has 12 residues. The germline V and J ends were trimmed by 6 bases and 4 bases, with 9 bases remaining between them. The germline gives CDR1 SEHNR, CDR2 FQNEAQ (reference sequence). The CDR3: CASSGGVYGYTF. DNA of the CDR3: TGTGCCAGCAGTGGGGGGGTCTATGGCTACACCTTC.

DNA of the CDR3: TGTGCCAGCATCACGGGACAGCCTTCCTACGAGCAGTACTTC. Its translation is CASITGQPSYEQYF. J is TRBJ2-7 and V is TRBV7-2; 7 positions agree with TRBD1. J was trimmed by 1 base and V by 7 bases; bases with no gene match: 7. This CDR3 contains 14 residues. CDR1 and CDR2 (germline): SGHTA, FQGNSA.

This chain connects TRBV7-9 to TRBJ2-1; D remains ambiguous. From germline, CDR1 is SEHNR and CDR2 FQNEAQ (reference sequence). Trimming took off 1 base at V and 3 bases at J, with 10 bases between the two ends. The CDR3 contains 15 residues. The CDR3 loop is CASSLVASDYNEQFF. For the CDR3, the DNA is TGTGCCAGCAGCTTAGTCGCCAGCGACTACAATGAGCAGTTCTTC. The whole variable domain, filled in from reference TRBV7-9 and TRBJ2-1, reads DTGVSQNPRHKITKRGQNVTFRCDPISEHNRLYWYRQTLGQGPEFLTYFQNEAQLEKSRLLSDRFSAERPKGSFSTLEIQRTEQGDSAMYLCASSLVASDYNEQFFGPGTRLTVL.

The sample holds one count of this clone. The chain employs TRBV6-1 and TRBJ2-5, with TRBD2 identical over 12 bases. V was clipped by 2 bases and J by 11 bases; unmatched bases: 18. This CDR3 spans 18 amino acids. Germline lookup yields CDR1 MNHNS and CDR2 SASEGT. CDR3 amino acids: CASSEFSGTSGYQSPQYF. The CDR3 nucleotides read TGTGCCAGCAGTGAATTCTCCGGGACTAGCGGGTATCAGAGCCCGCAGTACTTC.

The chain has TRBV5-1 and TRBJ2-1, with 11 bases identical to TRBD2. Germline V gene lookup returns CDR1 SGHRS and CDR2 YFSETQ. V lost 4 bases to trimming and J lost 4 bases; unmatched junction nucleotides: 4. The CDR3 contains 15 residues. The CDR3 coding sequence is TGCGCCAGCAGCGAGACTAGCGGGGAATACAATGAGCAGTTCTTC. Translated, it gives CASSETSGEYNEQFF. The full variable domain, completed using reference TRBV5-1 and TRBJ2-1, is KAGVTQTPRYLIKTRGQQVTLSCSPISGHRSVSWYQQTPGQGLQFLFEYFSETQRNKGNFPGRFSGRQFSNSRSEMNVSTLELGDSALYLCASSETSGEYNEQFFGPGTRLTVL.

The chain recombines TRBV9 with TRBJ2-1; possibly TRBD2 for D (7 bases). The germline V gene encodes CDR1 SGDLS and CDR2 YYNGEE. Trimming removed 0 bases at V and 8 bases at J, with 21 bases between. The CDR3 consists of 17 residues. In nucleotides, the CDR3 is TGTGCCAGCAGCGTAGAGCGCCGGGGGGCCTCTTTCGATGAGCAGTTCTTC. Its protein is CASSVERRGASFDEQFF.

The chain couples TRBV2 to TRBJ2-2, with a possible D match to TRBD2 (5 bases). The germline V and J ends were trimmed by 6 bases and 3 bases, with 11 bases remaining between them. Germline V gene lookup returns CDR1 SNHLY and CDR2 FYNNEI. The CDR3 contains 14 residues. Here the CDR3 DNA reads TGTGCCAGCAGGGGAGAACACGACACCGGGGAGCTGTTTTTT. Residues: CASRGEHDTGELFF.

V gene TRBV19 combines with J gene TRBJ2-1, with 9 positions matching TRBD2. The CDR3 length is 13 residues. V shed 7 bases, J shed 11 bases, and the junction held 9 bases outside the gene matches. In germline, CDR1 is LNHDA, CDR2 SQIVND (reference sequence). The CDR3 is CASTQAGTSQQFF. The DNA for the CDR3 is TGTGCCAGTACTCAAGCCGGGACTAGCCAGCAGTTCTTC.

This clone was picked up a small number of times. This chain links TRBV2 with TRBJ1-5; possibly TRBD1 for D (6 bases). CDR3 length equals 15 residues. Germline V gives CDR1 SNHLY, CDR2 FYNNEI. V dropped 6 bases and J dropped 5 bases, with 17 bases sitting between them. The CDR3 DNA sequence: TGTGCCAGCAGCCCCCCCGCGGGGGGCTATCAGCCCCAGCATTTT. This codes for CASSPPAGGYQPQHF.

The chain combines TRBV5-4 with TRBJ2-1; 11 nucleotides agree with TRBD2. Germline V CDR1 and CDR2: SGHNT, YYREEE (reference sequence). V shed 9 bases and J 6 bases; nucleotides not matched to a gene: 8. This CDR3 is 14 amino acids long. The DNA of the CDR3 is TGTGCCACATTTAGCGGGGGGGCCGTCAATGAGCAGTTCTTC. Residues: CATFSGGAVNEQFF.

This clone has a handful of counts. The rearrangement links TRBV29-1 to TRBJ2-2; 10 positions agree with TRBD1. The CDR3 has 18 amino acids. The junction had 9 bases not matched to a gene; V was cut back by 0 bases and J by 2 bases. CDR1 is SQVTM and CDR2 is ANQGSEA in the germline V gene. The CDR3 sequence: CSVEDPRWTGGNTGELFF. DNA of the CDR3: TGCAGCGTTGAAGATCCCCGTTGGACAGGGGGTAACACCGGGGAGCTGTTTTTT.

The gene calls are TRBV10-3 and TRBJ1-2; 10 positions agree with TRBD1. This CDR3 has 17 residues. Germline V gene data show CDR1 as ENHRY and CDR2 as SYGVKD. V trimming: 7 bases; J trimming: 1 base; junction bases outside the gene matches: 12. CDR3 sequence (DNA): TGTGCCATCACCGACCCGGACAGGGGGGTCCTTAACTATGGCTACACCTTC. This encodes CAITDPDRGVLNYGYTF.

The chain employs TRBV5-1 and TRBJ2-2; maybe TRBD2 (5 bases). Germline V gene lookup returns CDR1 SGHRS and CDR2 YFSETQ. V was shortened by 2 bases and J by 4 bases, with 9 bases between the two germline ends. The CDR3 is made up of 14 amino acids. CDR3 DNA: TGCGCCAGCAGCTTCTTCGCGGGCACCGGGGAGCTGTTTTTT. Protein: CASSFFAGTGELFF. Looking up the rest from reference TRBV5-1 and TRBJ2-2 gives the full variable domain: KAGVTQTPRYLIKTRGQQVTLSCSPISGHRSVSWYQQTPGQGLQFLFEYFSETQRNKGNFPGRFSGRQFSNSRSEMNVSTLELGDSALYLCASSFFAGTGELFFGEGSRLTVL.

The gene calls are TRBV28 and TRBJ2-7, with D possibly TRBD1 on 6 matching bases. The germline V gene has CDR1 MDHEN and CDR2 SYDVKM. The CDR3 has 14 amino acids. Trimming took off 8 bases at V and 0 bases at J, with 14 bases between the two ends. This chain's CDR3 is CASRDRGGSYEQYF. The CDR3 coding sequence is TGTGCCAGCCGGGATAGAGGGGGCTCCTACGAGCAGTACTTC.

This chain connects TRBV6-1 to TRBJ2-1, with 7 bases that match TRBD2. There are 15 residues in the CDR3. In germline, CDR1 is MNHNS, CDR2 SASEGT. Trimming cost V 1 base and J 6 bases; bases outside gene matches: 6. In DNA, the CDR3 is TGTGCCAGCAGTGAAGTGGGGGAGGGGAGCAATGAGCAGTTCTTC. It translates to CASSEVGEGSNEQFF.

The rearrangement links TRBV6-2 or TRBV6-3 to TRBJ2-7; a possible D gene is TRBD2 (6 bases). Germline lookup yields CDR1 MNHEY and CDR2 SVGEGT. CDR3 length: 16 residues. V lost 6 bases, J lost 3 bases, and 21 bases lay in between. CDR3 DNA: TGTGCCAGCAGCCCTGGTGGCGGGACTCTAATCTACGAGCAGTACTTC. Translating it yields CASSPGGGTLIYEQYF.

The rearrangement joins TRBV11-3 to TRBJ2-2; tentatively, D is TRBD1 (5 bases). Germline V gene sequence: CDR1 SGHNT, CDR2 YENEEA. The CDR3 is made up of 14 amino acids. Trimming removed 1 base from V and 3 bases from J, with 6 bases in between. Written as DNA, the CDR3 is TGTGCCAGCAGCTTAGGCAGGGACACCGGGGAGCTGTTTTTT. Its protein is CASSLGRDTGELFF.